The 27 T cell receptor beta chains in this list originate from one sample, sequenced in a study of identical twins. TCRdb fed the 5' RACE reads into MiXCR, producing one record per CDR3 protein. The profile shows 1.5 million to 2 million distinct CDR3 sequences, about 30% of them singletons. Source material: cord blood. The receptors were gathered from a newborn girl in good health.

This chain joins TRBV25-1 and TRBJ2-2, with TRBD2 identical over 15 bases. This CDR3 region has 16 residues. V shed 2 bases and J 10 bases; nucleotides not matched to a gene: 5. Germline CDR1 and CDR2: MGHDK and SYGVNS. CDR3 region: CASSEGGTSGRSELFF. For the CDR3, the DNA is TGTGCCAGCAGTGAAGGCGGGACTAGCGGGAGGTCGGAGCTGTTTTTT.

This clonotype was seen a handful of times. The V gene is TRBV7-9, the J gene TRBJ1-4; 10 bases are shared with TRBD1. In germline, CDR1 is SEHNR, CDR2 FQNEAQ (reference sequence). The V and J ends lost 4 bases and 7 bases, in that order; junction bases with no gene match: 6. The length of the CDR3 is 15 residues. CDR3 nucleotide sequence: TGTGCCAGCAGCTCAGGGGGACAGGGGACTGAAAAACTGTTTTTT. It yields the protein CASSSGGQGTEKLFF.

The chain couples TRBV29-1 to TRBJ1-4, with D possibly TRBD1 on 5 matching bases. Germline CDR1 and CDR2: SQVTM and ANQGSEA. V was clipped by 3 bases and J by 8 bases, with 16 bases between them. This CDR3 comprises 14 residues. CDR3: CSVDRATVREKLFF. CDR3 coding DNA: TGCAGCGTTGACAGGGCCACAGTTAGGGAAAAACTGTTTTTT.

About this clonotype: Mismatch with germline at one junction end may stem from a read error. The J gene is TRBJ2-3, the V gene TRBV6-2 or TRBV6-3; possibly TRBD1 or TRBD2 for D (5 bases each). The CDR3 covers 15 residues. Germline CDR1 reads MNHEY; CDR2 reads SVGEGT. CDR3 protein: CASSYRRPSTGTQYF. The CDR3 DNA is TGTGCCAGCAGTTATCGGAGGCCTAGCACAGGTACGCAGTATTTT.

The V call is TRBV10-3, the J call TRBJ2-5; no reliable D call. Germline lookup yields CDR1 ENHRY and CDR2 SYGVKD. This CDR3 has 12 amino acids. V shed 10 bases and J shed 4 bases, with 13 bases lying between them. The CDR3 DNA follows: TGTGCCACCGGAACAGTCGGAGAGACCCAGTACTTC. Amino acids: CATGTVGETQYF.

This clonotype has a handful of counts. This CDR3 reads CASSPRTGSYTEAFF. CDR3 DNA: TGTGCCAGCAGCCCCCGGACAGGGTCGTACACTGAAGCTTTCTTT. The chain couples TRBV11-1 to TRBJ1-1, with 8 bases identical to TRBD1. The CDR3 totals 15 residues. Germline V lookup: CDR1 SGHAT, CDR2 FQDESV (reference sequence). V lost 5 bases and J lost 3; bases outside the gene matches: 8.

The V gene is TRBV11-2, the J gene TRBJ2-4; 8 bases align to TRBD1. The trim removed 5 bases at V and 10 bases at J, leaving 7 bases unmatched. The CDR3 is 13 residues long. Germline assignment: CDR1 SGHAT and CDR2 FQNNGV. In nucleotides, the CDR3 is TGTGCCAGCAGCCCGGTGACAGGGGAGATTCAGTACTTC. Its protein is CASSPVTGEIQYF.

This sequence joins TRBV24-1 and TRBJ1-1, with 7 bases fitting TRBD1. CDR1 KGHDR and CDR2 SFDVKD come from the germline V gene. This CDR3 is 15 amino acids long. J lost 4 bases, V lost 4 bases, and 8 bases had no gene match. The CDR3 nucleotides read TGTGCCACCAGTGAAGCCAGGGGGGCTAGCACTGAAGCTTTCTTT. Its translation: CATSEARGASTEAFF.

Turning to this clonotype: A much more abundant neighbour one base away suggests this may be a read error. The CDR3 region has the DNA TGCGCCAGCAGTAGCGGGACTTCCTACAGTGAGCAGTTCTTC. Translation gives CASSSGTSYSEQFF. V and J are TRBV5-1 and TRBJ2-1; 8 positions match TRBD2. CDR1 is SGHRS, CDR2 YFSETQ, per germline. The CDR3 totals 14 residues.

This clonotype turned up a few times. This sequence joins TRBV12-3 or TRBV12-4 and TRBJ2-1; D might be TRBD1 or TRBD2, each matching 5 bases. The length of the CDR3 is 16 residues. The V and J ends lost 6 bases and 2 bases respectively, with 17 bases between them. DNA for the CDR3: TGTGCCAGCAGAGCCGGGACCTTTGAACCCTACAATGAGCAGTTCTTC. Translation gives CASRAGTFEPYNEQFF.

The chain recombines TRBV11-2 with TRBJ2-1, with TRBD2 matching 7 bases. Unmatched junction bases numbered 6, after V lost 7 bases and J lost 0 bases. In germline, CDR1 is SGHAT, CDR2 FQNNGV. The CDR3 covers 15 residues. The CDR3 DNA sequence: TGTGCCAGCACAGCGGGGACTTTCTCCTACAATGAGCAGTTCTTC. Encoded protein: CASTAGTFSYNEQFF. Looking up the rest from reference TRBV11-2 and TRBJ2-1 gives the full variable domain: EAGVAQSPRYKIIEKRQSVAFWCNPISGHATLYWYQQILGQGPKLLIQFQNNGVVDDSQLPKDRFSAERLKGVDSTLKIQPAKLEDSAVYLCASTAGTFSYNEQFFGPGTRLTVL.

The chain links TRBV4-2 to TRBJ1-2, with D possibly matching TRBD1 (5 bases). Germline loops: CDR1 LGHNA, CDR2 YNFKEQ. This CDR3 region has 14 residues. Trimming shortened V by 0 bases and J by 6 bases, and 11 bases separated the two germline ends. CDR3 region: CASSQDGGRNGYTF. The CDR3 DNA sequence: TGTGCCAGCAGCCAAGACGGGGGACGGAATGGCTACACCTTC.

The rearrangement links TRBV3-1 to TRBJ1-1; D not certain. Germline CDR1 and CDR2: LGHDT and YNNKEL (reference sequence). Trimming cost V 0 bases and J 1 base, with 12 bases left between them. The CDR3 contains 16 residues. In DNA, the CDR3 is TGTGCCAGCAGCCAAGATGGTACAGCCGCGAACACTGAAGCTTTCTTT. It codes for CASSQDGTAANTEAFF. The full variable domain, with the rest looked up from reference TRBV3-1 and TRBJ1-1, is DTAVSQTPKYLVTQMGNDKSIKCEQNLGHDTMYWYKQDSKKFLKIMFSYNNKELIINETVPNRFSPKSPDKAHLNLHINSLELGDSAVYFCASSQDGTAANTEAFFGQGTRLTVV.

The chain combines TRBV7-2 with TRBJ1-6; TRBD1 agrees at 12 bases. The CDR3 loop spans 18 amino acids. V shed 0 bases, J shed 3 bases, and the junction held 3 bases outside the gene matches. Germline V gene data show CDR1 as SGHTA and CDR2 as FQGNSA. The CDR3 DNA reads TGTGCCAGCAGCTTAGCGTGGGACAGGGGGCGCTATAATTCACCCCTCCACTTT. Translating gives CASSLAWDRGRYNSPLHF.

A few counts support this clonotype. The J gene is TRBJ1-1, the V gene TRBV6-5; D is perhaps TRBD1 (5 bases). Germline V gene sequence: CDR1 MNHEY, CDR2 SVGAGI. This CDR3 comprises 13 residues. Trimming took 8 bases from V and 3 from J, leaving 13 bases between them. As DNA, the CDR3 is TGTGCCAGCCGACGGGACGGTGACACTGAAGCTTTCTTT. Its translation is CASRRDGDTEAFF.

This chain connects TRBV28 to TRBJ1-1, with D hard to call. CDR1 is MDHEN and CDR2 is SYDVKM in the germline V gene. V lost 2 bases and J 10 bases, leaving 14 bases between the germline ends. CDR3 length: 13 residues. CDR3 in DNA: TGTGCCAGCAGTTTACCCATTACACCGGGAGCTTTCTTT. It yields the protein CASSLPITPGAFF.

The CDR3 DNA follows: TGTGCCAGCAGACCGGACAGGCCCAACAGCTATGGCTACACCTTC. Residues: CASRPDRPNSYGYTF. This rearrangement joins TRBV6-5 to TRBJ1-2; 7 bases align to TRBD1. CDR3 length: 15 residues. J lost 4 bases, V lost 6 bases, and 11 bases had no gene match. From germline, CDR1 is MNHEY and CDR2 SVGAGI.

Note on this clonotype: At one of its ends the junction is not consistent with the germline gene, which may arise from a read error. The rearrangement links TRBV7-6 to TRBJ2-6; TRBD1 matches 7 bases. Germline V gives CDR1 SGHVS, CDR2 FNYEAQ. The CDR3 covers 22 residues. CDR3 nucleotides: TGTGCCAGCAGCTCACCACCTCTGACAGGGCAAGAGGATATCTCTGGGGCCAACGTCCTGAGTTTC. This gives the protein CASSSPPLTGQEDISGANVLSF.

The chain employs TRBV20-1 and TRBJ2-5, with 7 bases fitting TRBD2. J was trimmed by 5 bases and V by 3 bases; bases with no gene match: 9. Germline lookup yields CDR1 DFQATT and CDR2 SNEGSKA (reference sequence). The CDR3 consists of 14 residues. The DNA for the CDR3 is TGCAGTGCTAGGGCCACTGCCGGGGGGGAGACCCAGTACTTC. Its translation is CSARATAGGETQYF.

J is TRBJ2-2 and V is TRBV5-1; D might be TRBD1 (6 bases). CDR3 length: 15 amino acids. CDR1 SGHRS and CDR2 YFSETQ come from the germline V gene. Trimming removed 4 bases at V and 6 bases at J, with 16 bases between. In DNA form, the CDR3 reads TGCGCCAGCAGCAGTACACAGGGCTCGGCCGGGGAGCTGTTTTTT. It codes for CASSSTQGSAGELFF.

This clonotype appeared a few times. The CDR3 sequence: CASSEAVGGGNQPQHF. In DNA form, the CDR3 reads TGTGCCAGCAGTGAAGCGGTGGGGGGGGGCAATCAGCCCCAGCATTTT. The chain carries TRBV6-1 and TRBJ1-5; tentative D call: TRBD1 (5 bases). This CDR3 is 16 amino acids long. The V end was cut by 0 bases, the J end by 2 bases, with 11 bases between. Germline V gene data show CDR1 as MNHNS and CDR2 as SASEGT.

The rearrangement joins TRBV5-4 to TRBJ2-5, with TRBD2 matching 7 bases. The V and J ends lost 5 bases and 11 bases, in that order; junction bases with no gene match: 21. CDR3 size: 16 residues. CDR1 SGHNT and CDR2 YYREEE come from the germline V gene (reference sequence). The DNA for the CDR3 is TGTGCCAGCAGTTTAAACCTAGCGGCCTCCTACAATGAGCAGTACTTC. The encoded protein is CASSLNLAASYNEQYF.

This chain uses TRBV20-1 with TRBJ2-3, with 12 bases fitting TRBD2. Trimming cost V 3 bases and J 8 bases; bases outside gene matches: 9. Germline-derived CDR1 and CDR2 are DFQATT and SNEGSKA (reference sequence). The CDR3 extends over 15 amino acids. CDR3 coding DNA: TGCAGTGCTAGTACCACTAGCGGGGGGCCTGGTACGCAGTATTTT. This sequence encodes CSASTTSGGPGTQYF.

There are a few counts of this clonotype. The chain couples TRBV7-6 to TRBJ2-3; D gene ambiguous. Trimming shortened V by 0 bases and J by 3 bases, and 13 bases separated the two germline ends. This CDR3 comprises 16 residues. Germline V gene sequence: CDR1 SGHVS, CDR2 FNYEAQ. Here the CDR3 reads CASSLAAIIFTDTQYF. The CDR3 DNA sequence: TGTGCCAGCAGCTTAGCGGCTATAATATTTACAGATACGCAGTATTTT. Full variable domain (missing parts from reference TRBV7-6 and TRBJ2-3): GAGVSQSPRYKVTKRGQDVALRCDPISGHVSLYWYRQALGQGPEFLTYFNYEAQQDKSGLPNDRFSAERPEGSISTLTIQRTEQRDSAMYRCASSLAAIIFTDTQYFGPGTRLTVL.

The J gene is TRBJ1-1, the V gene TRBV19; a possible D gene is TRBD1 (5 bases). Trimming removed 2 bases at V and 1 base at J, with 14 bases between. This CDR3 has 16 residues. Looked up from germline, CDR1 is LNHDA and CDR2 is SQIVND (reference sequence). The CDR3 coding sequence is TGTGCCAGTAGTATACCTGGAGGGGCGAAGAACACTGAAGCTTTCTTT. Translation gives CASSIPGGAKNTEAFF. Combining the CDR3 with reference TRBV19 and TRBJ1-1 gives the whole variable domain DGGITQSPKYLFRKEGQNVTLSCEQNLNHDAMYWYRQDPGQGLRLIYYSQIVNDFQKGDIAEGYSVSREKKESFPLTVTSAQKNPTAFYLCASSIPGGAKNTEAFFGQGTRLTVV.

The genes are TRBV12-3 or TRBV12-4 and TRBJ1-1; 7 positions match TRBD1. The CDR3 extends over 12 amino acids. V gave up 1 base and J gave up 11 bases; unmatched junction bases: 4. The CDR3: CASSLGQGTAFF. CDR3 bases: TGTGCCAGCAGTTTAGGACAGGGTACGGCTTTCTTT.

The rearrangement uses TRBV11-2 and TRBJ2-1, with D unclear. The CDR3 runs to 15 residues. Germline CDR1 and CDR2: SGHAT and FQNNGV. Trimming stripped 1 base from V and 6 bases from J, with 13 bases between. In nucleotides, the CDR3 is TGTGCCAGCAGCTTAGGGTACTGGGGTACCAATGAGCAGTTCTTC. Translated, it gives CASSLGYWGTNEQFF. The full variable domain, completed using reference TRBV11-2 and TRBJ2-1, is EAGVAQSPRYKIIEKRQSVAFWCNPISGHATLYWYQQILGQGPKLLIQFQNNGVVDDSQLPKDRFSAERLKGVDSTLKIQPAKLEDSAVYLCASSLGYWGTNEQFFGPGTRLTVL.